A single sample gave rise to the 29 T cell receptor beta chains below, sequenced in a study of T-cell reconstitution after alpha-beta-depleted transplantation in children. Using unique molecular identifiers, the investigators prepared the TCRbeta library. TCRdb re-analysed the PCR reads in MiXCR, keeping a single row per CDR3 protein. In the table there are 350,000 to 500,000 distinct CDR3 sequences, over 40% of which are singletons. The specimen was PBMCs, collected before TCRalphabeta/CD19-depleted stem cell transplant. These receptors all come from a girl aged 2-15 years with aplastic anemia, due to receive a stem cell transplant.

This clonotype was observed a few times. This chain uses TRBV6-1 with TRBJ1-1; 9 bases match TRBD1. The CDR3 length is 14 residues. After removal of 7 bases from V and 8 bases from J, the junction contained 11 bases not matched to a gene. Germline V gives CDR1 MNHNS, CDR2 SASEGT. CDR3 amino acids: CASTLSGTGNEAFF. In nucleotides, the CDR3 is TGTGCCAGCACCCTCTCCGGGACAGGGAACGAAGCTTTCTTT.

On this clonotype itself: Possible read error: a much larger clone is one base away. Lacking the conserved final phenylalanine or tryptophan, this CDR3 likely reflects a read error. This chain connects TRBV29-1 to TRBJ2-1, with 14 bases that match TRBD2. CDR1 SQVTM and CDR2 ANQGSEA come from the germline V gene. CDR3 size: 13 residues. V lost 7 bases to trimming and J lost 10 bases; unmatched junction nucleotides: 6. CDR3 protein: CSGRTSGRPEQFL. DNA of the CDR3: TGCAGCGGCCGGACTAGCGGGAGGCCCGAGCAGTTCCTC.

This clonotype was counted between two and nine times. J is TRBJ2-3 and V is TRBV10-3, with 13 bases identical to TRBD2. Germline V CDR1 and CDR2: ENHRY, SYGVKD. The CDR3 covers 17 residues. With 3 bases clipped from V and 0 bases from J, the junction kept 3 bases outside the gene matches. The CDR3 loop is CAISDGTSGTSTDTQYF. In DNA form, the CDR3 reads TGTGCCATCAGTGACGGGACTAGCGGGACTAGCACAGATACGCAGTATTTT.

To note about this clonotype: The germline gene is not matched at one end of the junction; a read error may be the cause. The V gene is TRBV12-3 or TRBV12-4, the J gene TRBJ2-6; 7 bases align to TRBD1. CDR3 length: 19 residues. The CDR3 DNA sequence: TGTACCAGCTGCTTAGCGCCAGGGGGTGGAGTCTTTAGGGCCAACGTCCTGACTTTC. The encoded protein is CTSCLAPGGGVFRANVLTF.

The CDR3 loop reads CSASSDIRADTQYF. CDR3 sequence (DNA): TGCAGTGCTTCCTCGGACATCAGGGCAGATACGCAGTATTTT. The rearrangement joins TRBV20-1 to TRBJ2-3, with a weak D call TRBD1 (5 bases). V gave up 5 bases and J gave up 4 bases, with 16 bases separating them. CDR1 DFQATT and CDR2 SNEGSKA come from the germline V gene (reference sequence). This CDR3 has 14 amino acids.

The CDR3 here is CASSLPLGFSYEQYF. CDR3 nucleotides: TGTGCCAGCAGCTTACCTCTCGGGTTCTCCTACGAGCAGTACTTC. J is TRBJ2-7 and V is TRBV7-8, with D uncertain. The CDR3 covers 15 residues. The V gene lost 2 bases and the J gene lost 0 bases, with 11 bases spanning the gap. Germline CDR1 reads SGHVS; CDR2 reads FQNEAQ. Full variable domain (rest looked up from reference TRBV7-8 and TRBJ2-7): GAGVSQSPRYKVAKRGQDVALRCDPISGHVSLFWYQQALGQGPEFLTYFQNEAQLDKSGLPSDRFFAERPEGSVSTLKIQRTQQEDSAVYLCASSLPLGFSYEQYFGPGTRLTVT.

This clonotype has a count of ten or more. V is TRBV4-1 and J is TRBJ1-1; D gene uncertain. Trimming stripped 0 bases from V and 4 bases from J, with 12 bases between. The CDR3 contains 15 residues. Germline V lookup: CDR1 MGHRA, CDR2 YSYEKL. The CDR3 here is CASSQDWADGTEAFF. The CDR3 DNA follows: TGCGCCAGCAGCCAAGATTGGGCGGATGGCACTGAAGCTTTCTTT.

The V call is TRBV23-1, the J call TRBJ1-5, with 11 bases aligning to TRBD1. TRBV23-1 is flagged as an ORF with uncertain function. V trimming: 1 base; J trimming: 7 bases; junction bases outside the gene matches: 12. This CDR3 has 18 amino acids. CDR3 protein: CASSQWTGGAVAGQPQHF. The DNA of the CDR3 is TGCGCCAGCAGTCAATGGACAGGGGGCGCTGTGGCTGGGCAGCCCCAGCATTTT.

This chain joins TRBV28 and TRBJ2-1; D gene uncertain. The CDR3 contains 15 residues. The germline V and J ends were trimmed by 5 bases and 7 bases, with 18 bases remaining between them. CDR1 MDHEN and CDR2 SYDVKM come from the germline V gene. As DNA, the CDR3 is TGTGCCAGCAGTCCGGGCCCCAACGGGCGAAATGAGCAGTTCTTC. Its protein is CASSPGPNGRNEQFF.

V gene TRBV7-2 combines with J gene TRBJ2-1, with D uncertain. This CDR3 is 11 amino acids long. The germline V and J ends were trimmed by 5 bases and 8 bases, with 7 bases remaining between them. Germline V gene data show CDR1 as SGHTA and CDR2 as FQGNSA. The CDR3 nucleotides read TGTGCCAGCAGCCCGCATTATGAGCAGTTCTTC. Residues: CASSPHYEQFF.

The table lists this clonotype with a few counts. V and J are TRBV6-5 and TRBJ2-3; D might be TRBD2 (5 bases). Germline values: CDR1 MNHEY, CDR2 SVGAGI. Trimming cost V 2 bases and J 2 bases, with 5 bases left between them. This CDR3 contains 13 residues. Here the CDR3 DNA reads TGTGCCAGCAGTTACGACTACACAGATACGCAGTATTTT. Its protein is CASSYDYTDTQYF.

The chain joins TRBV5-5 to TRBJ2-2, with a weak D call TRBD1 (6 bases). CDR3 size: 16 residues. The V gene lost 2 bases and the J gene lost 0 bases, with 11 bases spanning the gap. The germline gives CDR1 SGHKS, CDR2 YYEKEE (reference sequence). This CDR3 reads CASSLWDTANTGELFF. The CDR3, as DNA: TGTGCCAGCAGCTTATGGGACACCGCGAACACCGGGGAGCTGTTTTTT. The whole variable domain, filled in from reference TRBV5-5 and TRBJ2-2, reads DAGVTQSPTHLIKTRGQQVTLRCSPISGHKSVSWYQQVLGQGPQFIFQYYEKEERGRGNFPDRFSARQFPNYSSELNVNALLLGDSALYLCASSLWDTANTGELFFGEGSRLTVL.

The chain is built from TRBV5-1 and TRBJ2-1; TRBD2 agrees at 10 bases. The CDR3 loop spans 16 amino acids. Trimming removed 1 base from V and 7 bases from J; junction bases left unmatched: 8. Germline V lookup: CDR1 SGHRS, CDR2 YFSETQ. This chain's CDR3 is CASSLRPSGGLNEQFF. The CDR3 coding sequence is TGCGCCAGCAGCTTGCGCCCTAGCGGGGGTTTAAATGAGCAGTTCTTC.

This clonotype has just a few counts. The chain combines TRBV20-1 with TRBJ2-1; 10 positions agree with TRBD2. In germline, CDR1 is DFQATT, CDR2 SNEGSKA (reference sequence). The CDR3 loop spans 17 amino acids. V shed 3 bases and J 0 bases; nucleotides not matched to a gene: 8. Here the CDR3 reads CSASILAGISSYNEQFF. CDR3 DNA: TGCAGTGCTAGTATACTAGCGGGGATTAGCTCCTACAATGAGCAGTTCTTC.

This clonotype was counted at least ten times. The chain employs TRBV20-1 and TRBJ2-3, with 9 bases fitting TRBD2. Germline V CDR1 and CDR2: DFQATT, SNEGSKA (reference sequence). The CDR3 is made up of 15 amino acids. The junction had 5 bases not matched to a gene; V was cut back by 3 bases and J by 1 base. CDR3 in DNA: TGCAGTGCTAGTCTCTCTAGCGGGGGCACAGATACGCAGTATTTT. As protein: CSASLSSGGTDTQYF.

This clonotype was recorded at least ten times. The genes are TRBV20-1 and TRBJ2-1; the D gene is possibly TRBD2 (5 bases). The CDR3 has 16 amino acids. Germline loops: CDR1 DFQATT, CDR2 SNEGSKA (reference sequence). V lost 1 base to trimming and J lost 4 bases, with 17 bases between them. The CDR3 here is CSARGRKGTGYNEQFF. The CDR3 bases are TGCAGTGCTAGAGGGAGAAAGGGCACGGGATACAATGAGCAGTTCTTC.

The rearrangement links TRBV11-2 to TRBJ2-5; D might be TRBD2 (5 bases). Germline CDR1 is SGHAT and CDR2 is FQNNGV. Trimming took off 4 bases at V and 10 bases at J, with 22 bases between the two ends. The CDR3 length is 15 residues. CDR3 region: CASSYDFGVGRGQYF. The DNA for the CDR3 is TGTGCCAGCAGCTACGACTTCGGGGTGGGAAGAGGCCAGTACTTC.

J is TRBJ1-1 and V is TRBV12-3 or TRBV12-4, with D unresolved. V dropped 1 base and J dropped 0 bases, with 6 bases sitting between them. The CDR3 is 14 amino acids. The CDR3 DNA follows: TGTGCCAGCAGTTTAGGGACCATGAACACTGAAGCTTTCTTT. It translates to CASSLGTMNTEAFF.

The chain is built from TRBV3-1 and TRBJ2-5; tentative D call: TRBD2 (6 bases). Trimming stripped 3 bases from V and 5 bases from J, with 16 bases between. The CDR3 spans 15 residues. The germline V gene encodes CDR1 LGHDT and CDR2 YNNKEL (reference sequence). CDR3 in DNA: TGTGCCAGCAGCCAGGTCCGCGGGGCGCGGGAGACCCAGTACTTC. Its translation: CASSQVRGARETQYF.

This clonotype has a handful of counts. CDR3 region: CASSVNRKSSYYEQYF. DNA for the CDR3: TGTGCCAGCAGTGTGAACAGGAAAAGCTCCTACTACGAGCAGTACTTC. The rearrangement uses TRBV2 and TRBJ2-7; possibly TRBD1 for D (5 bases). The CDR3 is made up of 16 amino acids. Trimming shortened V by 4 bases and J by 3 bases, and 19 bases separated the two germline ends. The germline CDR1 and CDR2 sequences are SNHLY and FYNNEI.

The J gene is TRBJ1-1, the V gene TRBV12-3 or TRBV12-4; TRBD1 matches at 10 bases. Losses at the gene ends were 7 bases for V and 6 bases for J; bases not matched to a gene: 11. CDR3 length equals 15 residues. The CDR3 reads CASTQRDRGRAEAFF. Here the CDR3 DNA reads TGTGCCAGCACCCAACGCGACAGGGGGCGGGCTGAAGCTTTCTTT.

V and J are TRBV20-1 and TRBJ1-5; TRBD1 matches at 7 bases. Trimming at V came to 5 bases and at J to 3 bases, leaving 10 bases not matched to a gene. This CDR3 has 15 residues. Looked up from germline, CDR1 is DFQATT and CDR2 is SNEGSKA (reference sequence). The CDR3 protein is CSAPLPQGVNQPQHF. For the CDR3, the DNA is TGCAGTGCTCCCCTGCCCCAGGGGGTCAATCAGCCCCAGCATTTT.

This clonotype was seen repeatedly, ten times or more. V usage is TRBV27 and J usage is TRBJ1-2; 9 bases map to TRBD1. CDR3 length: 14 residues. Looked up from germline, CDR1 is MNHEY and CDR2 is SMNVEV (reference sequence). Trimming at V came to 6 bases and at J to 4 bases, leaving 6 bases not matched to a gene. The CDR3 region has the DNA TGTGCCAGCAGGGGGACAGGGAGAATCTATGGCTACACCTTC. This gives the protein CASRGTGRIYGYTF.

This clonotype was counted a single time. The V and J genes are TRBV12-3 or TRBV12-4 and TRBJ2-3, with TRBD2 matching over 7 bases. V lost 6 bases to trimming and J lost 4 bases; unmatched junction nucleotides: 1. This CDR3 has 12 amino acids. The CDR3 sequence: CASRLASDTQYF. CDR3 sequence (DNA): TGTGCCAGCAGACTAGCGTCAGATACGCAGTATTTT.

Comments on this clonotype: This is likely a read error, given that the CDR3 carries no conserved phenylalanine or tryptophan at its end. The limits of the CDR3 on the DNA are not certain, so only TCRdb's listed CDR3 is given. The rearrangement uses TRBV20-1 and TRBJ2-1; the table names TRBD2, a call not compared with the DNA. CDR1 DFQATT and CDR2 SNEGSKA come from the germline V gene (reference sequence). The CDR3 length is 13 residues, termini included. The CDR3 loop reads CSASEGRQGPWGS.

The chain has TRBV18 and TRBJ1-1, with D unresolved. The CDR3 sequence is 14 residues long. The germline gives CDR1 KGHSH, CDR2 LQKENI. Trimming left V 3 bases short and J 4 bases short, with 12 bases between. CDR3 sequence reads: CASSPTREGTEAFF. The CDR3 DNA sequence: TGTGCCAGCTCACCCACTCGGGAGGGCACTGAAGCTTTCTTT.

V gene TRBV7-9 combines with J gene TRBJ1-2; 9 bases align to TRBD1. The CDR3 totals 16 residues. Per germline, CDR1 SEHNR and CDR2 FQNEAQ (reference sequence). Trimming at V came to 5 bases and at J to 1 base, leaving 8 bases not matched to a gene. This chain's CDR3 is CASSARQGESNYGYTF. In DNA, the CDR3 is TGTGCCAGCAGCGCCCGACAGGGGGAGAGTAACTATGGCTACACCTTC. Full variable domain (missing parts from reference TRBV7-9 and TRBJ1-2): DTGVSQNPRHKITKRGQNVTFRCDPISEHNRLYWYRQTLGQGPEFLTYFQNEAQLEKSRLLSDRFSAERPKGSFSTLEIQRTEQGDSAMYLCASSARQGESNYGYTFGSGTRLTVV.

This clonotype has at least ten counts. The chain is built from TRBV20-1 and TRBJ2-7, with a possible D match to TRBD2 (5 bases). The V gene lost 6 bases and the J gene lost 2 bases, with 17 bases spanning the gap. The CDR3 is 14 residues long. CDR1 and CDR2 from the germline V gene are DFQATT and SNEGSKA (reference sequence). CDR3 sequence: CSALGGLGTYEQYF. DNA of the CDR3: TGCAGTGCCCTCGGAGGTCTCGGGACCTACGAGCAGTACTTC.

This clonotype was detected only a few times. This CDR3 is CASSFLGEGYGYTF. In nucleotides, the CDR3 is TGTGCCAGCAGCTTTCTCGGGGAGGGGTATGGCTACACCTTC. V usage is TRBV5-5 and J usage is TRBJ1-2; weak D call: TRBD1 (5 bases). The germline V and J ends were trimmed by 2 bases and 5 bases, with 13 bases remaining between them. Germline CDR1 SGHKS, CDR2 YYEKEE (reference sequence). This CDR3 comprises 14 residues.